The sequence of this T cell receptor (beta chain) was determined in a study of blood T cells in healthy people across ages. Germline CDR1 SGHRS, CDR2 YFSETQ. CDR3 length equals 14 residues. V was pared by 3 bases and J by 4 bases, with 10 bases between. Combining a sample-barcoded 5' primer with a J-beta primer mix, a second PCR ran for roughly 7 to 12 cycles. TCRdb itself ran the 5' RACE reads through MiXCR, one entry per CDR3 protein. The table includes about 930,000 distinct CDR3 sequences, 25% to 35% detected once. The same data also contributed to another study, on T cells of mothers and their children.

Sequenced material: blood. This receptor was identified in a woman aged 40 to 55 in good health. The rearrangement links TRBV5-1 to TRBJ1-4; a weak D match, TRBD1 (5 bases). CDR3 region: CASSWGGSNEKLFF. As DNA, the CDR3 is TGCGCCAGCAGCTGGGGGGGGAGTAATGAAAAACTGTTTTTT.